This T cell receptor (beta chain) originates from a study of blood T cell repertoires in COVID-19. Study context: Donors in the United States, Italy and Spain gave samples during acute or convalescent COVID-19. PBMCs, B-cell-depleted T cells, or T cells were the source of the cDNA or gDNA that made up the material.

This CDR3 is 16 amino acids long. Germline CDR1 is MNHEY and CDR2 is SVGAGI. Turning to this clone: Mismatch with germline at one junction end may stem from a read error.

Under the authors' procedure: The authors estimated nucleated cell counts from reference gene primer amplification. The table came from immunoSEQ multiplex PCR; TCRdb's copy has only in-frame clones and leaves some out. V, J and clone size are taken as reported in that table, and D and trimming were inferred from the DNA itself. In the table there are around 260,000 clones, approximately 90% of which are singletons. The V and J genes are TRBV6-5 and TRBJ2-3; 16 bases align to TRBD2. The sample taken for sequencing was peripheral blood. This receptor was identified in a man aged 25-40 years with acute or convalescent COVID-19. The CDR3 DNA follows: TGTGCCAGCAGCTACTCGGGACTAGCGGGGGGGGATACGCAGTATTTT. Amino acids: CASSYSGLAGGDTQYF.